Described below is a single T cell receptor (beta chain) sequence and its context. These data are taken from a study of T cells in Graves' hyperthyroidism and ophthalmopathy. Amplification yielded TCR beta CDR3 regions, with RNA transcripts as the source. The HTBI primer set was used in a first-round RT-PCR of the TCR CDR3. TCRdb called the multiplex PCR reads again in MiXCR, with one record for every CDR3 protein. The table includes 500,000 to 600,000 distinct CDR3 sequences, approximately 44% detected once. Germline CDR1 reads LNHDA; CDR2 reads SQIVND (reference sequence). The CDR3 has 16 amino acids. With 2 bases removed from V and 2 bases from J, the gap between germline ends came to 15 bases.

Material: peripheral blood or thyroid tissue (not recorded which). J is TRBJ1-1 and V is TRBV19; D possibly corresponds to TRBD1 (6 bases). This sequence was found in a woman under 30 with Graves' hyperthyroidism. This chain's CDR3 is CASSIYNAGANTEAFF. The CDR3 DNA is TGTGCCAGTAGTATATACAACGCGGGGGCCAACACTGAAGCTTTCTTT.